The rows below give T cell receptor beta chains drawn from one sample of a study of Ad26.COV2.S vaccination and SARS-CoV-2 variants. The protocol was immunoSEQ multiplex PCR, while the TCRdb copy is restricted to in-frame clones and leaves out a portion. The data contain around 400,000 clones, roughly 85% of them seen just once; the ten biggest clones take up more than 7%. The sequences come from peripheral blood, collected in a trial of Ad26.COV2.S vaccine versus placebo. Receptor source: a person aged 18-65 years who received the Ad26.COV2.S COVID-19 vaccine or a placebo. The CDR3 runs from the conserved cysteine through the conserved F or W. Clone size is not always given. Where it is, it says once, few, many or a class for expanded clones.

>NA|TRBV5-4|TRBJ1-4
CASKYRDSEKLFF
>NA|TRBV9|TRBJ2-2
CASRSPGEEGTGELFF
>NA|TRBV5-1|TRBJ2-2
CASSLDRVTGELFF
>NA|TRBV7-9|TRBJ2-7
CASSLATNEQYF
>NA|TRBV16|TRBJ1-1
CASSQLDAGTEAFF
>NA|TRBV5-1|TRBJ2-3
CASSRGSGGPNTDTQYF
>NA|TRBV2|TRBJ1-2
CASRGGWDYGYTF
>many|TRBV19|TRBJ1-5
CASSRGTPAGSNQPQHF
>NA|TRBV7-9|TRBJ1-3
CASSLVEQGFSGNTIYF
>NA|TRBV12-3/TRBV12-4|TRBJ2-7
CASSRDRGYEQYF
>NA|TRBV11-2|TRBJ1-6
CASSFLDPNSPLHF
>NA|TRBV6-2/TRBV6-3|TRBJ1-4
CASSYPPRGGKLFF
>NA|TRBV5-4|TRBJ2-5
CASSLGGLAGGIQETQYF
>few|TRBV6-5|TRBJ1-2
CASSYGAGGYYGYTF
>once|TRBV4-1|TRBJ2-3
CASSSPGLAVDTQYF
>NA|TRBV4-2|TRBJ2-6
CASSPLVLAGISGANVLTF
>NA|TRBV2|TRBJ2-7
CASSDTLRLAGTYEQYF
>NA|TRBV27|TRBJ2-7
CASSLASGSYEQYF
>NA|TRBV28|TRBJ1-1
CASSLGTSRNTEAFF
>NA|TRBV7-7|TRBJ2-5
CASSLGLAGGAETQYF
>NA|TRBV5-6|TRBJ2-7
CASSLGVSTYEQYF
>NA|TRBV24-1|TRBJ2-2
CATSAGTANTGELFF
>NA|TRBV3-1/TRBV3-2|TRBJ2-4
CASSERKIAKNIQYF
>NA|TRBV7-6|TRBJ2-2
CASSTLPGIGELFF